These 17 T cell receptor beta chains were all obtained from the same sample, sequenced in a study of T cell responses to AZD1222 COVID-19 vaccine. The repertoire was sequenced with immunoSEQ multiplex PCR; TCRdb's copy has only in-frame clones and lacks some. The table has 60,000 or so clones, around 84% seen once; the top ten hold around 19%. The material was peripheral blood, obtained on day 0 of AZD1222 vaccination. These receptors originate from an adult in good health.

The rearrangement uses TRBV18 and TRBJ2-3, with D possibly matching TRBD2 (5 bases). Trimming took off 1 base at V and 6 bases at J, with 11 bases between the two ends. This CDR3 has 14 residues. Germline assignment: CDR1 KGHSH and CDR2 LQKENI. The CDR3 region has the DNA TGTGCCAGCTCACCACGAGGGAGAGGGGATACGCAGTATTTT. It translates to CASSPRGRGDTQYF.

The CDR3 nucleotides read TGTGCCAGCAGTTTATGGCAGGGAAACCAGCCCCAGCATTTT. Translating gives CASSLWQGNQPQHF. V usage is TRBV27 and J usage is TRBJ1-5; D perhaps matches TRBD1 (5 bases). Trimming took off 1 base at V and 7 bases at J, with 11 bases between the two ends. The CDR3 covers 14 residues. The germline gives CDR1 MNHEY, CDR2 SMNVEV (reference sequence).

The chain joins TRBV19 to TRBJ1-2, with D hard to call. The CDR3 sequence is 15 residues long. V lost 1 base to trimming and J lost 2 bases, with 11 bases between them. Germline loops: CDR1 LNHDA, CDR2 SQIVND (reference sequence). The CDR3 loop is CASSIVGYENYGYTF. Written as DNA, the CDR3 is TGTGCCAGTAGTATAGTTGGATACGAGAACTATGGCTACACCTTC.

J is TRBJ1-3 and V is TRBV29-1; D ambiguous. Trimming left V 0 bases short and J 0 bases short, with 6 bases between. From germline, CDR1 is SQVTM and CDR2 ANQGSEA. The CDR3 spans 14 residues. CDR3 sequence reads: CSVEETLSGNTIYF. Here the CDR3 DNA reads TGCAGCGTTGAAGAGACCCTCTCTGGAAACACCATATATTTT.

This chain connects TRBV27 to TRBJ1-5; no clear D gene. The length of the CDR3 is 12 residues. Germline values: CDR1 MNHEY, CDR2 SMNVEV (reference sequence). The V end was cut by 5 bases, the J end by 6 bases, with 8 bases between. The CDR3 nucleotides are TGTGCCAGCAGTCTTATTGGTCAGCCCCAGCATTTT. This translates into CASSLIGQPQHF.

The chain couples TRBV27 to TRBJ2-4, with no clear D. The germline CDR1 and CDR2 sequences are MNHEY and SMNVEV (reference sequence). This CDR3 has 13 amino acids. V was clipped by 3 bases and J by 0 bases, with 3 bases between them. The CDR3 sequence: CASSLKAKNIQYF. Written as DNA, the CDR3 is TGTGCCAGCAGTTTGAAAGCCAAAAACATTCAGTACTTC.

In this sample, this clone turned up once. The DNA for the CDR3 is TGTGCCAGCAGGATTGGACAGGACTATGGCTACACCTTC. Translated, it gives CASRIGQDYGYTF. This chain links TRBV28 with TRBJ1-2; TRBD1 agrees at 7 bases. The CDR3 consists of 13 residues. With 6 bases clipped from V and 3 bases from J, the junction kept 4 bases outside the gene matches. Germline V gives CDR1 MDHEN, CDR2 SYDVKM.

The chain uses TRBV6-5 and TRBJ1-4, with a possible D match to TRBD1 (6 bases). CDR1 and CDR2 from the germline V gene are MNHEY and SVGAGI. Trimming removed 7 bases from V and 8 bases from J, with 20 bases in between. The CDR3 is 15 amino acids. The DNA for the CDR3 is TGTGCCAGCATCGGAAGGGGGGAAGGGCTAGAAAAACTGTTTTTT. Translating gives CASIGRGEGLEKLFF.

The CDR3 protein is CASSLSPAATYNEQFF. CDR3 coding DNA: TGTGCCAGCAGCTTAAGCCCAGCGGCAACCTACAATGAGCAGTTCTTC. The V call is TRBV7-3, the J call TRBJ2-1; D is perhaps TRBD2 (5 bases). Trimming took off 1 base at V and 2 bases at J, with 12 bases between the two ends. Germline values: CDR1 SGHTA, CDR2 FQGTGA. The CDR3 runs 16 residues.

J is TRBJ2-7 and V is TRBV4-1, with 12 bases fitting TRBD2. The ends lost 4 bases at V and 6 bases at J; junction bases unmatched: 4. CDR1 is MGHRA, CDR2 YSYEKL, per germline. This CDR3 comprises 14 residues. CDR3 nucleotide sequence: TGCGCCAGCAGCCGACTAGCGGGAGCGGCCGAGCAGTACTTC. Encoded protein: CASSRLAGAAEQYF.

This clone was counted once. The chain links TRBV11-2 to TRBJ1-4; the D gene is possibly TRBD1 (6 bases). Germline loops: CDR1 SGHAT, CDR2 FQNNGV. This CDR3 comprises 17 residues. V was shortened by 6 bases and J by 0 bases, with 17 bases between the two germline ends. For the CDR3, the DNA is TGTGCCAGCAGTATAAGGGGGGCGCCTGCAACTAATGAAAAACTGTTTTTT. Translating it yields CASSIRGAPATNEKLFF.

This clone has just a few counts. The chain combines TRBV6-1 with TRBJ1-5, with a possible D match to TRBD1 (6 bases). The length of the CDR3 is 14 residues. V was cut by 1 base and J by 9 bases, with 13 bases left in between. The germline V gene encodes CDR1 MNHNS and CDR2 SASEGT. The CDR3: CASSEGTDLGPQHF. In DNA, the CDR3 is TGTGCCAGCAGTGAAGGGACAGATTTAGGGCCCCAGCATTTT.

This clone was found a few times. The CDR3 nucleotides read TGCGCCAGCAGCCAAGTTTGGTCTCCCCTGCGCTACGAGCAGTACTTC. It specifies CASSQVWSPLRYEQYF. J is TRBJ2-7 and V is TRBV4-1, with no clear D. Trimming removed 1 base at V and 3 bases at J, with 16 bases between. CDR3 length: 16 residues. Germline V CDR1 and CDR2: MGHRA, YSYEKL.

V gene TRBV11-3 combines with J gene TRBJ1-1; D perhaps matches TRBD1 (5 bases). Germline CDR1 is SGHNT and CDR2 is YENEEA. The CDR3 totals 14 residues. The V gene lost 2 bases and the J gene lost 3 bases, with 10 bases spanning the gap. This chain's CDR3 is CASSLQGEDTEAFF. The CDR3 nucleotides read TGTGCCAGCAGCTTACAGGGAGAGGACACTGAAGCTTTCTTT.

This clone turned up a few times. This rearrangement joins TRBV15 to TRBJ1-5, with TRBD1 as a possible D gene (5 bases). The CDR3 covers 16 residues. Deletions cut 0 bases from V and 7 bases from J, with 16 bases between. CDR1 and CDR2 (germline): LNHNV, YYDKDF (reference sequence). CDR3 sequence (DNA): TGTGCCACCAGCAGAGATAAAGCAGGGCCTCGACAGCCCCAGCATTTT. It yields the protein CATSRDKAGPRQPQHF. Full variable domain (outside the CDR3, taken from reference TRBV15 and TRBJ1-5): DAMVIQNPRYQVTQFGKPVTLSCSQTLNHNVMYWYQQKSSQAPKLLFHYYDKDFNNEADTPDNFQSRRPNTSFCFLDIRSPGLGDTAMYLCATSRDKAGPRQPQHFGDGTRLSIL.

The chain employs TRBV5-1 and TRBJ2-6; 9 bases are a match to TRBD2. The CDR3 has 18 amino acids. Trimming cost V 2 bases and J 4 bases; bases outside gene matches: 10. Germline V CDR1 and CDR2: SGHRS, YFSETQ. CDR3 nucleotide sequence: TGCGCCAGCAGCTTTCGGGCTTCTAGCGGGGAAGGGGCCAACGTCCTGACTTTC. This codes for CASSFRASSGEGANVLTF.

This clone was detected a few times. This rearrangement joins TRBV27 to TRBJ2-7; D may be TRBD2 (7 bases). Germline-derived CDR1 and CDR2 are MNHEY and SMNVEV (reference sequence). The CDR3 totals 15 residues. V lost 9 bases and J lost 0, with 18 bases in between. The CDR3 region has the DNA TGTGCCAGTCGGAGGGGGGGAGGTCGCTCCTACGAGCAGTACTTC. This sequence encodes CASRRGGGRSYEQYF.